This T cell receptor beta chain was retrieved from a study of CD8 T cells in ankylosing spondylitis (dated by TCRdb to 2016 to 2017). With respect to the entire study: The study profiled T cell receptor beta repertoires in healthy donors and ankylosing spondylitis patients to find disease-linked TCR variants. The full study cohort comprised 20 to 30 ankylosing spondylitis patients and 110 or so healthy donors. Peripheral blood was sampled, and synovial fluid was also collected from ankylosing spondylitis patients. On the study overall, not on this receptor specifically: The disease-linked clones showed a CD8+ phenotype and occurred at relatively low frequencies in peripheral blood. Blood from ankylosing spondylitis patients appeared to be characterized by a TCR beta motif composed of 7 to 9 highly homologous amino acid variants. Some TCR beta motif variants had previously been reported in synovial fluid and blood of reactive arthritis patients, which suggested common disease-initiation mechanisms. The disease-linked clones were reported to be significantly enriched in matched synovial fluid samples from ankylosing spondylitis patients.

This clonotype was counted ten times or more. The target of this receptor is not known. Nothing much larger sits one base from this clone, and base qualities are not available. The germline V gene supplies CDR1 ENHRY and CDR2 SYGVKD. The CDR3 contains 11 residues, cysteine and phenylalanine counted. Here the CDR3 DNA is all that survives: 33 bases in frame from base 1. Sequencing took place on an Illumina HiSeq 2500. TCR beta libraries were prepared by quantitative 5'-RACE with molecular barcodes. In the source study's methods: Disease-linked TCR variants were identified with a new computational method built on a probabilistic model of VDJ rearrangement. In-frame beta chains were kept once TCRdb had trimmed the public reads at Q25 with fastp and called clones with MiXCR. Rows are combined by CDR3 protein, so each entry shows the most common genes and DNA. The authors' filters were not applied to this entry. The sample table holds approximately 250,000 distinct CDR3 sequences, of which 32% were seen once. The ten largest clones take up around 4.2% of the sample.

The receptor's source is a male donor with ankylosing spondylitis or in good health (not recorded which). The sequencing sample was made of blood, either unsorted or a sorted T cell fraction (not recorded which). This sequence uses TRBV10-3 and TRBJ2-3; TRBD1 is perhaps the D gene, given 5 matching bases. The DNA reads TGTGCGGGGCAGAGCACAGATACGCAGTATTTT. It codes for CAGQSTDTQYF.